This passage covers 8 T cell receptor beta chains from one sample sequenced in a study of blood T cells in healthy people across ages. A second roughly 6 to 11 cycle PCR used barcoded and J-beta primers. A single record per CDR3 protein comes from TCRdb applying MiXCR to the 5' RACE reads. The repertoire includes approximately 1,700,000 distinct CDR3 sequences, about two fifths of them detected once, and 23% sits in the top ten. Material for sequencing was blood. Receptor source: a human donor in good health.

This chain uses TRBV6-2 or TRBV6-3 with TRBJ1-1, with 7 bases identical to TRBD1. The CDR3 sequence is 14 residues long. Germline V gives CDR1 MNHEY, CDR2 SVGEGT. J gave up 1 base and V 6 bases, and 5 bases lay outside the gene matches. The CDR3 DNA follows: TGTGCCAGCAGCCGGGACAGCCAGAACACTGAAGCTTTCTTT. Translation gives CASSRDSQNTEAFF.

This clonotype has just a few counts. The V gene is TRBV28, the J gene TRBJ1-2; 7 positions match TRBD1. Germline V CDR1 and CDR2: MDHEN, SYDVKM. Losses at the gene ends were 6 bases for V and 6 bases for J; bases not matched to a gene: 4. The CDR3 runs to 12 residues. CDR3 in amino acids: CASSQGQDGYTF. For the CDR3, the DNA is TGTGCCAGCAGCCAAGGACAGGATGGCTACACCTTC.

This clonotype has a handful of counts. The chain has TRBV12-3 or TRBV12-4 and TRBJ1-2, with D hard to call. V gave up 6 bases and J gave up 8 bases, with 13 bases separating them. CDR3 length: 12 residues. Written as DNA, the CDR3 is TGTGCCAGCAGCCTAGTCAGGACGGGCTACACCTTC. It encodes CASSLVRTGYTF.

This clonotype was seen repeatedly, ten times or more. The chain has TRBV4-3 and TRBJ2-7; 7 bases align to TRBD2. Germline V CDR1 and CDR2: LGHNA, YSLEER. The J segment lost 0 bases and the V segment lost 2 bases, leaving 7 bases of the junction unmatched. The CDR3 spans 16 residues. CDR3 DNA: TGCGCCAGCAGCCAAACTACGGGAGGCCTCTCCTACGAGCAGTACTTC. It encodes CASSQTTGGLSYEQYF.

The rearrangement uses TRBV4-3 and TRBJ1-2, with D possibly matching TRBD1 (5 bases). CDR3 size: 15 residues. Germline lookup yields CDR1 LGHNA and CDR2 YSLEER. V shed 4 bases and J shed 5 bases, with 17 bases lying between them. CDR3 nucleotide sequence: TGCGCCAGCAGCCGACGCCGGGACTCCGGGTATGGCTACACCTTC. It codes for CASSRRRDSGYGYTF.

The CDR3 region is CAISQGHPSANEKLFF. CDR3 DNA: TGTGCCATCTCCCAGGGGCATCCTTCAGCTAATGAAAAACTGTTTTTT. V is TRBV10-3 and J is TRBJ1-4, with D possibly TRBD1 on 6 matching bases. CDR1 and CDR2 from the germline V gene are ENHRY and SYGVKD. V lost 8 bases, J lost 3 bases, and 19 bases lay in between. CDR3 size: 16 residues.

The chain joins TRBV2 to TRBJ2-1, with TRBD2 identical over 8 bases. Germline CDR1 reads SNHLY; CDR2 reads FYNNEI. Trimming took 8 bases from V and 3 from J; bases not matched to a gene: 9. This CDR3 spans 15 amino acids. CDR3 nucleotide sequence: TGTGCCAGCCACGCCGGGGGGGCAGTCTACAATGAGCAGTTCTTC. It specifies CASHAGGAVYNEQFF.

A few counts support this clonotype. The junction departs from the called germline gene at one end, perhaps through a read error. The chain uses TRBV15 and TRBJ2-1; TRBD1 matches at 7 bases. This CDR3 spans 14 amino acids. Germline CDR1 is LNHNV and CDR2 is YYDKDF (reference sequence). CDR3 in amino acids: CATTRREPGTEEFF. In DNA, the CDR3 is TGTGCCACCACCAGAAGGGAGCCCGGGACAGAGGAGTTCTTC.